The 22 T cell receptor beta chains listed next were all sequenced from one sample in a study of post-analysis software for immune sequencing data. Whole-study results and caveats: Included in a set of five TRBV segments more frequent in patients than controls were TRBV5-6, TRBV5-1 and TRBV20-1.

No antigen has been identified for these receptors. TCR beta cDNA libraries had unique molecular identifiers. TCRdb called the PCR reads again in MiXCR, with one record for every CDR3 protein. The data contain some 690,000 distinct CDR3 sequences, 55% to 70% of them singletons. What was sequenced was blood. The source of these receptors is a girl aged 2 to 9 with multiple sclerosis.

The gene calls are TRBV3-1 and TRBJ1-1; 7 bases are a match to TRBD1. CDR1 and CDR2 from the germline V gene are LGHDT and YNNKEL (reference sequence). The CDR3 is made up of 12 amino acids. V lost 0 bases to trimming and J lost 9 bases; unmatched junction nucleotides: 1. This CDR3 reads CASSQETGKAFF. CDR3 DNA sequence: TGTGCCAGCAGCCAAGAGACAGGGAAAGCTTTCTTT. Complete variable domain (other parts from reference TRBV3-1 and TRBJ1-1): DTAVSQTPKYLVTQMGNDKSIKCEQNLGHDTMYWYKQDSKKFLKIMFSYNNKELIINETVPNRFSPKSPDKAHLNLHINSLELGDSAVYFCASSQETGKAFFGQGTRLTVV.

This clonotype was counted only a few times. CDR3 residues: CASSLRVFSLEETQYF. DNA for the CDR3: TGTGCCAGCAGCTTAAGGGTTTTTAGCCTCGAAGAGACCCAGTACTTC. This chain joins TRBV7-9 and TRBJ2-5; D unresolved. The CDR3 runs to 16 residues. In germline, CDR1 is SEHNR, CDR2 FQNEAQ (reference sequence). V lost 2 bases and J lost 3, with 16 bases in between.

The genes are TRBV20-1 and TRBJ2-7; D possibly corresponds to TRBD2 (7 bases). The DNA end favors TRBJ2-5, so the J call may be wrong. Germline loops: CDR1 DFQATT, CDR2 SNEGSKA (reference sequence). The length of the CDR3 is 13 residues. The CDR3 region is CSAPRRGRGTQYF. The CDR3 coding sequence is TGCAGTGCCCCCCGGAGGGGGAGGGGGACCCAGTACTTC.

The chain joins TRBV18 to TRBJ1-2; D not certain. V lost 3 bases to trimming and J lost 8 bases, with 10 bases between them. CDR3 length: 12 amino acids. Looked up from germline, CDR1 is KGHSH and CDR2 is LQKENI. The CDR3 is CASSPAGQGYTF. In DNA, the CDR3 is TGTGCCAGCTCACCGGCTGGGCAGGGCTACACCTTC.

The V gene is TRBV6-5, the J gene TRBJ1-1, with a possible D match to TRBD1 (6 bases). Per the germline V gene, CDR1 is MNHEY and CDR2 is SVGAGI. CDR3 length equals 15 residues. Trimming took off 6 bases at V and 1 base at J, with 15 bases between the two ends. CDR3 in amino acids: CASSSAGHPNTEAFF. Here the CDR3 DNA reads TGTGCCAGCAGCTCGGCGGGACACCCGAACACTGAAGCTTTCTTT.

The rearrangement uses TRBV12-3 or TRBV12-4 and TRBJ2-1, with D hard to call. This CDR3 is built from 14 residues. With 1 base removed from V and 8 bases from J, the gap between germline ends came to 12 bases. The CDR3 spells CASSLESIGDEQFF. CDR3 bases: TGTGCCAGCAGTTTAGAATCTATTGGAGATGAGCAGTTCTTC.

The chain recombines TRBV6-2 or TRBV6-3 with TRBJ2-1, with D possibly being TRBD1 or TRBD2 (5 bases each). This CDR3 region has 16 residues. CDR1 is MNHEY, CDR2 SVGEGT, per germline. The germline V and J ends were trimmed by 0 bases and 5 bases, with 14 bases remaining between them. The CDR3 loop is CASSYSIGGGHNEQFF. The CDR3 DNA follows: TGTGCCAGCAGTTACTCGATCGGTGGGGGACACAATGAGCAGTTCTTC.

V gene TRBV20-1 combines with J gene TRBJ2-5, with 10 bases aligning to TRBD1. CDR3 length: 15 amino acids. CDR1 and CDR2 from the germline V gene are DFQATT and SNEGSKA (reference sequence). J lost 5 bases, V lost 6 bases, and 12 bases had no gene match. CDR3 in amino acids: CSAAGQGGTWETQYF. CDR3 nucleotide sequence: TGCAGTGCCGCCGGACAGGGGGGAACGTGGGAGACCCAGTACTTC.

The gene calls are TRBV7-2 and TRBJ2-3; the match to TRBD2 covers 9 bases. The CDR3 consists of 17 residues. CDR1 SGHTA and CDR2 FQGNSA come from the germline V gene. Trimming at V came to 1 base and at J to 8 bases, leaving 13 bases not matched to a gene. In DNA, the CDR3 is TGTGCCAGCAGCTTAGTGCCTAGCGGGGTTTCCGCAGGTACGCAGTATTTT. This sequence encodes CASSLVPSGVSAGTQYF.

This chain joins TRBV20-1 and TRBJ2-2; 9 bases line up with TRBD2. The CDR3 contains 14 residues. From germline, CDR1 is DFQATT and CDR2 SNEGSKA (reference sequence). V gave up 4 bases and J gave up 7 bases; unmatched junction bases: 7. The DNA for the CDR3 is TGCAGTGCTACTAGCGGGACGCGGGTCGGGGAGCTGTTTTTT. Translation: CSATSGTRVGELFF.

The CDR3 spells CASSPTGGGSEAFF. The CDR3 nucleotides are TGTGCCAGCAGCCCGACAGGGGGCGGCAGTGAAGCTTTCTTT. V is TRBV12-3 or TRBV12-4 and J is TRBJ1-1; the match to TRBD1 covers 10 bases. The V and J ends lost 6 bases and 7 bases, in that order; junction bases with no gene match: 8. The CDR3 is 14 amino acids.

This clonotype was counted between two and nine times. V and J are TRBV7-2 and TRBJ1-2; D not resolved. Germline lookup yields CDR1 SGHTA and CDR2 FQGNSA. The CDR3 length is 14 residues. The V and J ends lost 7 bases and 4 bases respectively, with 16 bases between them. The CDR3 sequence is CASTFQAAIYGYTF. In nucleotides, the CDR3 is TGTGCCAGCACCTTTCAGGCAGCTATCTATGGCTACACCTTC.

In regard to this clonotype: At one end, the junction sequence differs from germline, possibly due to a read error. The CDR3 here is CSVEGQKYEQYF. The CDR3 region has the DNA TGCAGCGTGGAAGGACAGAAATACGAGCAGTACTTC. The chain has TRBV29-1 and TRBJ2-7; TRBD1 is a possible D gene (6 bases). The V gene's germline CDR1 is SQVTM and CDR2 ANQGSEA. CDR3 length: 12 residues.

The gene calls are TRBV7-2 and TRBJ1-2; 7 bases agree with TRBD1. The J segment lost 3 bases and the V segment lost 4 bases, leaving 8 bases of the junction unmatched. Germline CDR1 reads SGHTA; CDR2 reads FQGNSA. This CDR3 is 15 amino acids long. This CDR3 is CASSSRGGQDYGYTF. In DNA, the CDR3 is TGTGCCAGCAGCTCCCGAGGAGGACAGGACTATGGCTACACCTTC.

J is TRBJ2-1 and V is TRBV11-1; possibly TRBD2 for D (6 bases). CDR1 is SGHAT, CDR2 FQDESV, per germline (reference sequence). The CDR3 runs 15 residues. Trimming pared 1 base from V and 7 bases from J, leaving 14 bases between. CDR3 coding DNA: TGTGCCAGCAGCTTAGAAGGCGGGACGGGGAATGAGCAGTTCTTC. Protein product: CASSLEGGTGNEQFF.

On this clonotype: One end of the junction does not line up with germline, which may come from a read error. V gene TRBV9 combines with J gene TRBJ2-1; no clear D gene. The CDR3 loop spans 12 amino acids. CDR1 and CDR2 from the germline V gene are SGDLS and YYNGEE. The CDR3 DNA sequence: TGTGCCGGCAGCTTACTTGGGAATGAGCAGTTCTTC. The encoded protein is CAGSLLGNEQFF.

The chain has TRBV12-3 or TRBV12-4 and TRBJ2-1, with D possibly matching TRBD2 (6 bases). The CDR3 has 19 amino acids. The V end was cut by 3 bases, the J end by 0 bases, with 21 bases between. In DNA, the CDR3 is TGTGCCAGCAGTTTGAACGCACTTCTAGCGCTAAGCTCCTACAATGAGCAGTTCTTC. Protein product: CASSLNALLALSSYNEQFF.

The V gene is TRBV12-3 or TRBV12-4, the J gene TRBJ2-3; no clear D gene. The CDR3 has 16 residues. Trimming stripped 3 bases from V and 1 base from J, with 14 bases between. The chain's CDR3 is CASSLSKQLRTDTQYF. The CDR3 nucleotides read TGTGCCAGCAGTTTGTCAAAACAGCTCCGCACAGATACGCAGTATTTT.

The genes are TRBV29-1 and TRBJ2-5; D might be TRBD2 (6 bases). The CDR3 runs 15 residues. The V end lost 7 bases, the J end lost 4 bases, and 22 bases lay between the germline ends. CDR1 and CDR2 (germline): SQVTM, ANQGSEA. The CDR3 is CSGSEGPGPLETQYF. CDR3 nucleotide sequence: TGCAGCGGATCGGAGGGCCCGGGGCCGTTAGAGACCCAGTACTTC. The full variable domain, its missing parts supplied by reference TRBV29-1 and TRBJ2-5, is SAVISQKPSRDICQRGTSLTIQCQVDSQVTMMFWYRQQPGQSLTLIATANQGSEATYESGFVIDKFPISRPNLTFSTLTVSNMSPEDSSIYLCSGSEGPGPLETQYFGPGTRLLVL.

The chain recombines TRBV29-1 with TRBJ2-5; 7 nucleotides match TRBD1. The V gene's germline CDR1 is SQVTM and CDR2 ANQGSEA. CDR3 length equals 14 residues. The V gene end was trimmed by 5 bases and the J gene end by 4 bases; junction bases not matched to a gene: 10. The CDR3 spells CSVLMGAGGETQYF. In DNA, the CDR3 is TGCAGCGTTCTCATGGGGGCAGGGGGAGAGACCCAGTACTTC.

This clonotype was detected a few times. The rearrangement uses TRBV29-1 and TRBJ2-1; 8 bases agree with TRBD1. CDR3 size: 14 residues. Germline V gene sequence: CDR1 SQVTM, CDR2 ANQGSEA. J gave up 5 bases and V 5 bases, and 8 bases lay outside the gene matches. Written as DNA, the CDR3 is TGCAGCGTTTACGGCGGGACAGGTGACAATGAGCAGTTCTTC. Translating gives CSVYGGTGDNEQFF.

V and J are TRBV27 and TRBJ2-1, with D tentatively TRBD2 (6 bases). V shed 4 bases and J shed 11 bases, with 18 bases lying between them. There are 14 residues in the CDR3. Germline assignment: CDR1 MNHEY and CDR2 SMNVEV (reference sequence). The CDR3 spells CASSSGTGMPKQFF. CDR3 coding DNA: TGTGCCAGCAGTTCCGGGACTGGAATGCCTAAGCAGTTCTTC.